Given below is one T cell receptor beta chain in context. Its antigen is still unknown. The sample holds no much larger clone one base away, and base qualities are not on file. From a lookup of the germline V gene, CDR1 and CDR2 are KGHSH and LQKENI. From the cysteine through the phenylalanine, the CDR3 covers 15 amino acids. Only the CDR3 DNA is retained, 45 bases long and in frame from the first base. After removal of 0 bases from V and 8 bases from J, the junction retains 9 bases not matched to a gene. TCR CDR3 regions were amplified from genomic DNA by multiplex PCR using the deep immunoSEQ assay. Extracted genomic DNA from each cell subset was spread evenly across all wells of several immunoSEQ 96-well plates, with each plate serving as a replicate. For sorted subsets, around 200 ng genomic DNA, equal to 30,000 to 35,000 T cell genomes, was loaded into each replicate PCR. Purified libraries were quantified with a Qubit 3.0 fluorometer, sized on a Bioanalyzer 2100, and re-quantified with the KAPA Library Quantification kit. Every immunoSEQ 96-well plate was sequenced on a dedicated single-read 150-cycle Illumina NextSeq 550 flow cell. The original methods were these. Because the immunoSEQ output included only junctional sequences and no quality scores, the filtering could not be the same as the filtering used for full-length reads. Sequences were annotated with PyIR, a Python wrapper for IgBLAST v1.9, using IMGT germline references to assign V/J genes and CDR3. Reads with weak V/J assignments (E-value above 1e-6), missing CDR3, stop codons, out-of-frame junctions, or ambiguous translated residues were removed. A V3J clonotype was defined by an identical inferred V gene, J gene, and CDR3 amino acid sequence. Percentage overlap between repertoires was computed as shared unique clonotypes divided by the size of the smaller repertoire. RTK rarefaction, the Chao1 estimator, and Recon v2.1 estimates of unobserved clonotypes were used to assess repertoire richness. Generation probabilities were computed with OLGA for all TCRbeta clonotypes obtained by the gDNA method from four donors. TCRdb retrieved this table from immuneACCESS and kept in-frame rearrangements only. Not all clones are present; in checked studies, unresolved V genes account for under half, and no reason is known for the remainder. V and J calls and clone size are as listed in that table; D and trimming were resolved from the DNA. The sample profile shows about 2 million clones; about 95% of them were found once. Of the sample, 0.9% to 1.4% falls within the top ten clones.

The source of the sample is a study of shared clonotypes between healthy human individuals (TCRdb year 2020). At the level of the whole study: A few men and two women, aged 18 to 49 years, made up the cohort. For each donor, CD4 naive and CD4 memory were each run on three plates, CD8 naive on two plates, and CD8 memory on one plate. Per donor, leukapheresis produced somewhere between about 0.9 and 9 billion PBMCs. To increase sequencing depth and limit assay-specific biases, TCR repertoire library preparation and sequencing were carried out by different laboratories using diverse techniques. Blood TCR repertoires of roughly five healthy adults were deeply sequenced to estimate repertoire size and the extent of clonotype sharing between individuals. Results and caveats for the whole study, not just this receptor: Even with the large sequencing depth, rarefaction of the sorted-subset datasets indicated that sequencing was incomplete. Higher generation probabilities were observed for clonotypes shared by all four sorted-subset donors than for non-shared clonotypes. Across a few donors, approximately 5% of naive CD4, roughly 3.4% of naive CD8, approximately 2.5% of memory CD4, and approximately 0.4% of memory CD8 clonotypes were shared. Because the study included a small number of donors, the genetic and exposure-history diversity represented was limited. Sampling was limited to blood, and TCR repertoires in tissue likely differ from TCR repertoires in blood. Naive subsets generally had larger estimated clonotype richness than memory subsets did. Based on pairwise subsampling, the degree of clonotype sharing among donors was expected to be affected by sequencing depth.

For the CD8 naive samples, CD45RO-negative cells were positively selected for CCR7, yielding a CD45RA+CCR7+ population from which TemRA cells were excluded. The donors were healthy, HIV-negative adults who had no recently reported acute infections or vaccinations. Every donor was a Caucasian adult residing in Nashville, Tennessee, USA. Blood was obtained by leukapheresis, after which PBMCs were separated by Ficoll-Histopaque density gradient centrifugation and cryopreserved in liquid nitrogen vapor phase. Purity and quantity of every magnetically sorted T cell population were checked by analytical flow cytometry. Each sorted fraction had its genomic DNA isolated and then quantified by UV absorbance on a Nanodrop 2000c.

The clonotype comes from a man younger than 35 in good health. The sequenced sample consisted of naive CD8+ T cells sorted from blood. Reading the label with the study, this specimen's cell subset or site is: CD45RA+CCR7+. This sequence uses TRBV18 and TRBJ1-2, with 7 bases in between that match TRBD1. The nucleotides are TGTGCCAGCTCACCACCGGTTCAGGGGGTAGTCGGCTACACCTTC. It is translated as CASSPPVQGVVGYTF.